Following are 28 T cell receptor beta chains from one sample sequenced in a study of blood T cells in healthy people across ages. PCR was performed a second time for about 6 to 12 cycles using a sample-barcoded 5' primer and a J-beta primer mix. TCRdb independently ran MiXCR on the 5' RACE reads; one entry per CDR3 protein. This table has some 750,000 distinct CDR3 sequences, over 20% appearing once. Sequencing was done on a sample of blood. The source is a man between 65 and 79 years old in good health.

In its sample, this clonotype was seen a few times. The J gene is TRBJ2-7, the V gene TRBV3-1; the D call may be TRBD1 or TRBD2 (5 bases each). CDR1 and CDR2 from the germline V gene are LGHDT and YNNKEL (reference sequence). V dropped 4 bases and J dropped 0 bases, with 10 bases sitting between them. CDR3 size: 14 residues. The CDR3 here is CASSPEGFSYEQYF. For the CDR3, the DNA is TGTGCCAGCAGCCCCGAGGGGTTCTCCTACGAGCAGTACTTC.

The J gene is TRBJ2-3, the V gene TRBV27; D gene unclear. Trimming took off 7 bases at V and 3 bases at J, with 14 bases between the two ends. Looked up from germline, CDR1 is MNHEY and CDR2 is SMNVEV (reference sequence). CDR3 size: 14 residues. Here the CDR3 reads CASTPRPGTDTQYF. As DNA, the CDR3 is TGTGCCAGCACTCCCAGGCCTGGGACAGATACGCAGTATTTT.

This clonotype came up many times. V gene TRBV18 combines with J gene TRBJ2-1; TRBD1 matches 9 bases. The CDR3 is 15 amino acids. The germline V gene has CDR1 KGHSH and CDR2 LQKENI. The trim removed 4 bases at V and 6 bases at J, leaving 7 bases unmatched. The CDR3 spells CASSLGQGLSNEQFF. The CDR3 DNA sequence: TGTGCCAGCTCACTCGGACAGGGGCTATCCAATGAGCAGTTCTTC.

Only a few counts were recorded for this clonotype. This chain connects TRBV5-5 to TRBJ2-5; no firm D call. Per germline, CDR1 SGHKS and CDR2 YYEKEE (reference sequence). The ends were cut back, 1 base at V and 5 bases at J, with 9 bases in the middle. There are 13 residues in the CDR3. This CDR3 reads CASSLLGHETQYF. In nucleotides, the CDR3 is TGTGCCAGCAGCTTGCTAGGGCACGAGACCCAGTACTTC.

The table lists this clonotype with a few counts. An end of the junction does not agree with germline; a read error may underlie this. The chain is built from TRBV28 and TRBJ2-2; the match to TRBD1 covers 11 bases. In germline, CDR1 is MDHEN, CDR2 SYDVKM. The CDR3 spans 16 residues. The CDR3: CASSKPGQGVTGEPFF. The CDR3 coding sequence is TGTGCCAGCAGTAAGCCGGGACAGGGGGTGACCGGGGAGCCGTTTTTT.

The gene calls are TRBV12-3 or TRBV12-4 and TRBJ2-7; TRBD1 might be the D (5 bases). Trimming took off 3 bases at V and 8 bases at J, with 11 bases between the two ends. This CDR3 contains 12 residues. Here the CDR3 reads CASSLGLRKQYV. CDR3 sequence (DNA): TGTGCCAGCAGTTTGGGGCTCCGCAAGCAGTACGTC.

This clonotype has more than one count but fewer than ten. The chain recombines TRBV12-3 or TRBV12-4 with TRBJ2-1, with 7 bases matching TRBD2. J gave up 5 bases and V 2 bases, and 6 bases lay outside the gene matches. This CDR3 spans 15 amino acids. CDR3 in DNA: TGTGCCAGCAGTTTAAGTACGGCGGGAGACAATGAGCAGTTCTTC. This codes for CASSLSTAGDNEQFF.

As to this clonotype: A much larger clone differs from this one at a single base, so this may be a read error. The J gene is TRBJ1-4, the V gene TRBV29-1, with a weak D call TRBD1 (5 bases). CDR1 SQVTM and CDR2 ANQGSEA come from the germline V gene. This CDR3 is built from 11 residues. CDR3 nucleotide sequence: TGCAGCGGCCTAAATGGGGGAAAACTGTCTTTT. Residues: CSGLNGGKLSF.

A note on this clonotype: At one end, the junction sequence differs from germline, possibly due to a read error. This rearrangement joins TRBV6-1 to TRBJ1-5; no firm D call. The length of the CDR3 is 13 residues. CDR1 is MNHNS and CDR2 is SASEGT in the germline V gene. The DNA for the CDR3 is TGTGCCAGCAGTGAAGTTTGGGATCAGACCCAGCATTTT. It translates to CASSEVWDQTQHF.

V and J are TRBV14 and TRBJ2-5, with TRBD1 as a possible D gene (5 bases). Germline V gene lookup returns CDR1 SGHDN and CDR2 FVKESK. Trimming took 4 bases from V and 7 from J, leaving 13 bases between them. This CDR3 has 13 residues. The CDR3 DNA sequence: TGTGCCAGCAGCCGCACAGGAAGGGGGACCCAGTACTTC. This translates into CASSRTGRGTQYF. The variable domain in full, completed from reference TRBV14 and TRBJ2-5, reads EAGVTQFPSHSVIEKGQTVTLRCDPISGHDNLYWYRRVMGKEIKFLLHFVKESKQDESGMPNNRFLAERTGGTYSTLKVQPAELEDSGVYFCASSRTGRGTQYFGPGTRLLVL.

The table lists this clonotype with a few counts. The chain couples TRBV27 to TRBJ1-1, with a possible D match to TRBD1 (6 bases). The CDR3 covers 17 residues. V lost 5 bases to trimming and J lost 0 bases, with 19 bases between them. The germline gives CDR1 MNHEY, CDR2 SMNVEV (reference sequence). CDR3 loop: CASSPPGGGFMNTEAFF. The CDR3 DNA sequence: TGTGCCAGCAGTCCCCCTGGGGGCGGGTTCATGAACACTGAAGCTTTCTTT.

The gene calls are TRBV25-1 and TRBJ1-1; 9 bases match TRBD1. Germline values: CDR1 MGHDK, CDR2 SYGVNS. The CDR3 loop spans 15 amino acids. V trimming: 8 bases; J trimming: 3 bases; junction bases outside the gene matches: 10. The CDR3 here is CASLTGGSLDTEAFF. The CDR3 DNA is TGTGCCAGCCTAACAGGGGGCAGTTTGGACACTGAAGCTTTCTTT.

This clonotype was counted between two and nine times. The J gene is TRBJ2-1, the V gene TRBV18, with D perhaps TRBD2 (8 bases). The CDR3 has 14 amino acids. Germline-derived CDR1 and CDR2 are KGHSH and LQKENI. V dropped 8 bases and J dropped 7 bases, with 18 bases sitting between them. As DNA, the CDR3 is TGTGCCAGCCGGGACAGCGGGAGTACGAATGAGCAGTTCTTC. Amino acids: CASRDSGSTNEQFF.

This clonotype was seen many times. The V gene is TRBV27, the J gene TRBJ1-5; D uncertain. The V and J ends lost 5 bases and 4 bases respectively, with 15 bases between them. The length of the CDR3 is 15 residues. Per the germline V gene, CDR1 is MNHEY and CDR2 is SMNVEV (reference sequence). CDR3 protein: CASSPAVGSNQPQHF. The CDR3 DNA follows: TGTGCCAGCAGTCCGGCGGTTGGGTCAAATCAGCCCCAGCATTTT.

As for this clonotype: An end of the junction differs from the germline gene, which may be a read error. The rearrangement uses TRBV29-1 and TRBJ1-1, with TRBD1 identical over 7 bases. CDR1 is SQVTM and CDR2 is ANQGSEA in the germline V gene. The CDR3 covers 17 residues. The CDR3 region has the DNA TGCAGCGTTGAAGTTGCTTTTAAGGGGGCAGGGAACACTGAAGCTCTCTTT. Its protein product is CSVEVAFKGAGNTEALF.

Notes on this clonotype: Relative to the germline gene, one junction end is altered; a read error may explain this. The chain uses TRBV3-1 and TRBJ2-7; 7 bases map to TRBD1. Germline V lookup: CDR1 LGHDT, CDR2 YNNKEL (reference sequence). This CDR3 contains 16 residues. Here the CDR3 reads CASSHLGQTYSYEPYF. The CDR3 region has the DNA TGTGCCAGCAGCCACCTGGGACAGACTTATTCCTACGAGCCGTACTTC.

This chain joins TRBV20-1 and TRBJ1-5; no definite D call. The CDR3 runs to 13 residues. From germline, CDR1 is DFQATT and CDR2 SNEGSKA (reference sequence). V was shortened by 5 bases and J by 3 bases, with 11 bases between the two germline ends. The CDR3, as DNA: TGCAGTGCTCCAAACATGCCCAATCAGCCCCAGCATTTT. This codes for CSAPNMPNQPQHF.

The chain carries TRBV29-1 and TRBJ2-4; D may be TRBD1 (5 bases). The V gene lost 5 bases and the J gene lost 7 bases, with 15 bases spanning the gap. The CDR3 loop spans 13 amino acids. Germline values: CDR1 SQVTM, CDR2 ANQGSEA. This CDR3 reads CSVSDTIPNIQYF. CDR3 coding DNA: TGCAGCGTTTCGGACACGATTCCTAACATTCAGTACTTC.

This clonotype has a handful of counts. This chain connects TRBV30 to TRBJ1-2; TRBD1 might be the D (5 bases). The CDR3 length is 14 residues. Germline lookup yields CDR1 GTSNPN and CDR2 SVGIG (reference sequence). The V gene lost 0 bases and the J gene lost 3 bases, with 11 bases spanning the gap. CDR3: CAWSVMWGDYGYTF. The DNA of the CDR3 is TGTGCCTGGAGTGTAATGTGGGGGGACTATGGCTACACCTTC.

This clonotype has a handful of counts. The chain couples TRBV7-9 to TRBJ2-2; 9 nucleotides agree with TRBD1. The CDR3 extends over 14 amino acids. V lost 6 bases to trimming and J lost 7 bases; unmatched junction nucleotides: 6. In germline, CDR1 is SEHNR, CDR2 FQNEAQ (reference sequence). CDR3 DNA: TGTGCCAGCAGGATACAGGGGGCAGGCGGGGAGCTGTTTTTT. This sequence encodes CASRIQGAGGELFF.

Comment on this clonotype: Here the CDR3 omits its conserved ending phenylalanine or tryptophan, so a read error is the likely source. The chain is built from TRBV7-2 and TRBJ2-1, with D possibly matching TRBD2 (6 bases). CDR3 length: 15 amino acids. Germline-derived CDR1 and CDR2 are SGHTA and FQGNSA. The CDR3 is CASTSGRDLHNEQFL. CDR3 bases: TGTGCCAGCACCTCCGGGCGGGATTTACACAACGAGCAGTTCCTC.

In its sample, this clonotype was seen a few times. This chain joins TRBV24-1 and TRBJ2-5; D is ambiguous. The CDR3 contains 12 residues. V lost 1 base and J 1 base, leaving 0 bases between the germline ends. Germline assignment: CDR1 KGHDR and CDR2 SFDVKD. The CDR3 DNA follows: TGTGCCACCAGTGATTTCCAAGAGACCCAGTACTTC. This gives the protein CATSDFQETQYF.

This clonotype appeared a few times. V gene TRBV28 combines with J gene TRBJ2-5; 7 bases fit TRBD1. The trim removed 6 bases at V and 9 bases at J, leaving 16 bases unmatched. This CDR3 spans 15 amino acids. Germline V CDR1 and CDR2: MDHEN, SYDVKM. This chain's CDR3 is CASSRLSGQRMSQYF. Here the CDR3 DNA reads TGTGCCAGCAGCCGATTGTCGGGACAGCGTATGTCCCAGTACTTC.

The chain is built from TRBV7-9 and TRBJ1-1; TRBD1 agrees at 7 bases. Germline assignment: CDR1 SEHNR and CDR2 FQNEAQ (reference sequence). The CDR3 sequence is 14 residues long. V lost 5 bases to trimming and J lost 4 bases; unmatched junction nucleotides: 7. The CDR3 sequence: CASSPRQGSTEAFF. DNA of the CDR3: TGTGCCAGCAGCCCCCGACAGGGAAGCACTGAAGCTTTCTTT.

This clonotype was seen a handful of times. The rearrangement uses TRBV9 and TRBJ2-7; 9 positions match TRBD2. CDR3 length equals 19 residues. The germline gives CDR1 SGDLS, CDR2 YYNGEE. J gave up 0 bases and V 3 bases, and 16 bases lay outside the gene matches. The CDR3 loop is CASSAQPGLAVKSSYEQYF. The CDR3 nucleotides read TGTGCCAGCAGCGCGCAACCGGGACTAGCTGTGAAAAGCTCCTACGAGCAGTACTTC. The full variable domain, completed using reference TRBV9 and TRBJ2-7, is DSGVTQTPKHLITATGQRVTLRCSPRSGDLSVYWYQQSLDQGLQFLIQYYNGEERAKGNILERFSAQQFPDLHSELNLSSLELGDSALYFCASSAQPGLAVKSSYEQYFGPGTRLTVT.

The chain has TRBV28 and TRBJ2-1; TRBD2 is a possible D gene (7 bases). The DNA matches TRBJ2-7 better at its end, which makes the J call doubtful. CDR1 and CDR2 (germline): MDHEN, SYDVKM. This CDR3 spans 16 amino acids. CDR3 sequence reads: CASSLAPGGGTYEQYF. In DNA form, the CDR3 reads TGTGCCAGCAGTTTAGCCCCTGGCGGGGGCACTTACGAGCAGTACTTC.

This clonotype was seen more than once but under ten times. In DNA form, the CDR3 reads TGTGCCAGCAGTGCGTTGGACAGGGTGAACACTGAAGCTTTCTTT. This codes for CASSALDRVNTEAFF. The gene calls are TRBV6-6 and TRBJ1-1; 8 nucleotides match TRBD1. The ends lost 5 bases at V and 0 bases at J; junction bases unmatched: 5. The CDR3 loop spans 15 amino acids. The germline V gene encodes CDR1 MNHNY and CDR2 SVGAGI (reference sequence).

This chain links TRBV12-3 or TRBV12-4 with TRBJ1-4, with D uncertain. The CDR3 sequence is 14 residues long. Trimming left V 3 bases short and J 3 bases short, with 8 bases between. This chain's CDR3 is CASSFRVSNEKLFF. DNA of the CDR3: TGTGCCAGCAGTTTCCGGGTCTCTAATGAAAAACTGTTTTTT.